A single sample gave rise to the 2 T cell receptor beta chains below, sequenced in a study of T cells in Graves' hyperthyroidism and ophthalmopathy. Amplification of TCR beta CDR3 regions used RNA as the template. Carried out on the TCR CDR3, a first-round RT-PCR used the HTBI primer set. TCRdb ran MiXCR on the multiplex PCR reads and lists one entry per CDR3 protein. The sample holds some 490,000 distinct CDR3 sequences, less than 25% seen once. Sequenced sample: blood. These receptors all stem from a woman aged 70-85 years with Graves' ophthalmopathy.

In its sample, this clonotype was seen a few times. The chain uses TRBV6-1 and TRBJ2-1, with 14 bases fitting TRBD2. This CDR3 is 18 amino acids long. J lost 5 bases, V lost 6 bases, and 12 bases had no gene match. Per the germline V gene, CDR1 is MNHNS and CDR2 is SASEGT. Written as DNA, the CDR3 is TGTGCCAGCAGGATTTACTCGGGACTAGCGGGAGCTAACAATGAGCAGTTCTTC. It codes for CASRIYSGLAGANNEQFF.

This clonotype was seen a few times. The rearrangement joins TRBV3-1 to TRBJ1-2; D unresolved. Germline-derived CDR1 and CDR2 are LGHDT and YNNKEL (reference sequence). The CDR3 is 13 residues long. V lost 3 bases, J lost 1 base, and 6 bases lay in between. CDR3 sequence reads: CASSQQLNYGYTF. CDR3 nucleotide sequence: TGTGCCAGCAGCCAGCAACTTAACTATGGCTACACCTTC.